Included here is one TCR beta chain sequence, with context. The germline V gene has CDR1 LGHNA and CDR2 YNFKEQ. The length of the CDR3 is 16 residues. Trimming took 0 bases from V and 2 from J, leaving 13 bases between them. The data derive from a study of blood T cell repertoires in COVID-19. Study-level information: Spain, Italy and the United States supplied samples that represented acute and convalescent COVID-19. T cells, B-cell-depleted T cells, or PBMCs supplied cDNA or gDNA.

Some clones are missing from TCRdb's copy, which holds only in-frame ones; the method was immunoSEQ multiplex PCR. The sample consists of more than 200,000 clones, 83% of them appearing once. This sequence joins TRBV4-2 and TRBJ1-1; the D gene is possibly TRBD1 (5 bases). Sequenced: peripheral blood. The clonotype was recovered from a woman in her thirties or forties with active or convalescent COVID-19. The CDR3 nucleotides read TGTGCCAGCAGCCAAGATATTTACCAGGGAAACACTGAAGCTTTCTTT. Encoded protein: CASSQDIYQGNTEAFF.